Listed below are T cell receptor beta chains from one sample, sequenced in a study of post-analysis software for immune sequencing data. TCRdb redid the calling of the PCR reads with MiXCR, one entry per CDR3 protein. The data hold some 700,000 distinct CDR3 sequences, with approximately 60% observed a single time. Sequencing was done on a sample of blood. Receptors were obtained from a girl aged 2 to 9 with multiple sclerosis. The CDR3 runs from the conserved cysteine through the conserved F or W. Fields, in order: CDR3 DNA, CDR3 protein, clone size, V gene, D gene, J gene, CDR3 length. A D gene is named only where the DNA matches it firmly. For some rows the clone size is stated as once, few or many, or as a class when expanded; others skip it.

cdr3_nt: TGTGCCAGCAGCAAAGTGTCGAATAGCGGGCCATCCGAGTACGAGCAGTACTTC; cdr3_aa: CASSKVSNSGPSEYEQYF; clone_size: NA; v_call: TRBV21-1; d_call: NA; j_call: TRBJ2-7; cdr3_length: 18
cdr3_nt: TGTGCCTGCAGGCCCCCGGGACTAGCGGTAGACAATGAGCAGTTCTTC; cdr3_aa: CACRPPGLAVDNEQFF; clone_size: NA; v_call: TRBV6-5; d_call: TRBD2; j_call: TRBJ2-1; cdr3_length: 16
cdr3_nt: TGTGCCAGCGAGAAGAAGCAGTTCTTC; cdr3_aa: CASEKKQFF; clone_size: few; v_call: TRBV5-8; d_call: NA; j_call: TRBJ2-1; cdr3_length: 9
cdr3_nt: TGTGCCAGCAGTTCCCCCCAGGGTTTTGGTGAGCAGTTCTTC; cdr3_aa: CASSSPQGFGEQFF; clone_size: once; v_call: TRBV12-3/TRBV12-4; d_call: NA; j_call: TRBJ2-1; cdr3_length: 14
cdr3_nt: TGTGCCATCAGCGTCCTCTCTAGCGGAACCTACGAGCAGTACTTC; cdr3_aa: CAISVLSSGTYEQYF; clone_size: NA; v_call: TRBV10-3; d_call: TRBD2; j_call: TRBJ2-7; cdr3_length: 15
cdr3_nt: TGCGCCAGCTTACCGGGGCTAGGAGAAGGTGTCGCAGATACGCAGTATTTT; cdr3_aa: CASLPGLGEGVADTQYF; clone_size: NA; v_call: TRBV5-1; d_call: NA; j_call: TRBJ2-3; cdr3_length: 17
cdr3_nt: TGTGCCAGCAGCTTAGAAGGGGCCCACGAGCAGTACTTC; cdr3_aa: CASSLEGAHEQYF; clone_size: NA; v_call: TRBV11-2; d_call: NA; j_call: TRBJ2-7; cdr3_length: 13
cdr3_nt: TGTGCCAGCATCCAAAGGGGGCAACTGTTTTTT; cdr3_aa: CASIQRGQLFF; clone_size: few; v_call: TRBV12-3/TRBV12-4; d_call: TRBD1; j_call: TRBJ1-4; cdr3_length: 11
cdr3_nt: TGCAGCGTTGTAAGATTAGCCGGGACAGGGGGTACCTACAATGAGCAGTTCTTC; cdr3_aa: CSVVRLAGTGGTYNEQFF; clone_size: NA; v_call: TRBV29-1; d_call: TRBD1; j_call: TRBJ2-1; cdr3_length: 18
cdr3_nt: TGTGCCAGCAGCTTAAGTAGCGGCCCCACAGATACGCAGTATTTT; cdr3_aa: CASSLSSGPTDTQYF; clone_size: few; v_call: TRBV7-3; d_call: NA; j_call: TRBJ2-3; cdr3_length: 15
cdr3_nt: TGTGCCAGCAGCTCACGGGACTCGGTGCTCCAAGAGACCCAGTACTTC; cdr3_aa: CASSSRDSVLQETQYF; clone_size: NA; v_call: TRBV3-1; d_call: NA; j_call: TRBJ2-5; cdr3_length: 16
cdr3_nt: TGCAGTGCTACTCCAATGAGGGATCCCACCTATGGCTACACCTTC; cdr3_aa: CSATPMRDPTYGYTF; clone_size: NA; v_call: TRBV20-1; d_call: NA; j_call: TRBJ1-2; cdr3_length: 15
cdr3_nt: TGTGCCAGCACCGGGAGGACAGGGCCCTATGGCTACACCTTC; cdr3_aa: CASTGRTGPYGYTF; clone_size: NA; v_call: TRBV6-1; d_call: TRBD1; j_call: TRBJ1-2; cdr3_length: 14
cdr3_nt: TGTGCCATCAGTGATAGGGGGGCCAACTCCTACAATGAGCAGTTCTTC; cdr3_aa: CAISDRGANSYNEQFF; clone_size: NA; v_call: TRBV10-3; d_call: NA; j_call: TRBJ2-1; cdr3_length: 16
cdr3_nt: TGTGCCAGCACCCTCGGACTTAGACCCTCACCCCTCCACTTT; cdr3_aa: CASTLGLRPSPLHF; clone_size: NA; v_call: TRBV12-3/TRBV12-4; d_call: NA; j_call: TRBJ1-6; cdr3_length: 14
cdr3_nt: TGCAGCGTTCGGGACTACTATGGCTACACCTTC; cdr3_aa: CSVRDYYGYTF; clone_size: few; v_call: TRBV29-1; d_call: NA; j_call: TRBJ1-2; cdr3_length: 11
cdr3_nt: TGTGCCAGCAACAGGGGTGGGAGTTCACCCCTCCACTTT; cdr3_aa: CASNRGGSSPLHF; clone_size: NA; v_call: TRBV12-3/TRBV12-4; d_call: TRBD1; j_call: TRBJ1-6; cdr3_length: 13
cdr3_nt: TGTGCCAGCAGCCCCATCCCTAGCGCGCCTCCCGAGCAGTACTTC; cdr3_aa: CASSPIPSAPPEQYF; clone_size: few; v_call: TRBV5-5; d_call: NA; j_call: TRBJ2-7; cdr3_length: 15
cdr3_nt: TGTGCCAGCATTTCAGACCGGGACTCTTTCTACAATGAGCAGTTCTTC; cdr3_aa: CASISDRDSFYNEQFF; clone_size: NA; v_call: TRBV6-2/TRBV6-3; d_call: NA; j_call: TRBJ2-1; cdr3_length: 16
cdr3_nt: TGTGCCAGCAGCCCACGGGAGAGGGCCCAAGAGACCCAGTACTTC; cdr3_aa: CASSPRERAQETQYF; clone_size: NA; v_call: TRBV7-9; d_call: NA; j_call: TRBJ2-5; cdr3_length: 15
cdr3_nt: TGCAGTGCTACCAGAACTGCTGGGGATACGCAGTATTTT; cdr3_aa: CSATRTAGDTQYF; clone_size: NA; v_call: TRBV20-1; d_call: NA; j_call: TRBJ2-3; cdr3_length: 13
cdr3_nt: TGCGCCAGCAGCCATGGCAATGAGCAGTTCTTC; cdr3_aa: CASSHGNEQFF; clone_size: NA; v_call: TRBV4-1; d_call: NA; j_call: TRBJ2-1; cdr3_length: 11